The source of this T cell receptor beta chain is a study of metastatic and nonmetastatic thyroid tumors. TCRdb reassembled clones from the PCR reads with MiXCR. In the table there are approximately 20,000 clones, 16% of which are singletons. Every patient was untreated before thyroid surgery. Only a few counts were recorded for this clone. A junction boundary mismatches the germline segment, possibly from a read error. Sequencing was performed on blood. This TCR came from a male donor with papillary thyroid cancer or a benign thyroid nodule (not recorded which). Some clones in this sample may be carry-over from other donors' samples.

Here the CDR3 reads CASSWGVEASF. CDR3 sequence (DNA): TGTGCCAGCAGTTGGGGGGTAGAAGCTTCCTTT. The rearrangement uses TRBV12-3 or TRBV12-4 and TRBJ1-1; TRBD1 is a possible D gene (5 bases). This CDR3 region has 11 residues.